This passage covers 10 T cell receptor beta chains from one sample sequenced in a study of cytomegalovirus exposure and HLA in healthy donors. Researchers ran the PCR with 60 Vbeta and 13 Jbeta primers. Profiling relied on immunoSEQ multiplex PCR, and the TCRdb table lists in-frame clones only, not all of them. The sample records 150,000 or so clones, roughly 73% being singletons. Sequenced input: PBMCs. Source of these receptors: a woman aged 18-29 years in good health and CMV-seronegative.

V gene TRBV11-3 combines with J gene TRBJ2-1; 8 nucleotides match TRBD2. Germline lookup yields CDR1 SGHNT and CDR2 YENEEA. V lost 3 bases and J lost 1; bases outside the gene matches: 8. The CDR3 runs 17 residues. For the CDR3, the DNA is TGTGCCAGCAGCTTCCCCCAGAGCGGGAGTTCCTACAATGAGCAGTTCTTC. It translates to CASSFPQSGSSYNEQFF.

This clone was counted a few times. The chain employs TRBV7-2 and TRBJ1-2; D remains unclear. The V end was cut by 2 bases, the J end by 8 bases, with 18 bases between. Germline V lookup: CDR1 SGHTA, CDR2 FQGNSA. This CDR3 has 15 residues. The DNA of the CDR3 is TGTGCCAGCAGCTTAATGACTAGTTCATCGTGGGGCTACACCTTC. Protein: CASSLMTSSSWGYTF. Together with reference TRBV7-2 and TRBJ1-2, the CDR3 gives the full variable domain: GAGVSQSPSNKVTEKGKDVELRCDPISGHTALYWYRQSLGQGLEFLIYFQGNSAPDKSGLPSDRFSAERTGGSVSTLTIQRTQQEDSAVYLCASSLMTSSSWGYTFGSGTRLTVV.

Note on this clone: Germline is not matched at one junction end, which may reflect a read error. Here the CDR3 DNA reads TGTGCCAGCAGCGCGGGACTAGCGGAGACAAACTACGATGAGCAGTTCTTC. It codes for CASSAGLAETNYDEQFF. The chain joins TRBV5-8 to TRBJ2-1, with 11 bases identical to TRBD2. Germline values: CDR1 SGHTS, CDR2 YDEGEE. The length of the CDR3 is 17 residues.

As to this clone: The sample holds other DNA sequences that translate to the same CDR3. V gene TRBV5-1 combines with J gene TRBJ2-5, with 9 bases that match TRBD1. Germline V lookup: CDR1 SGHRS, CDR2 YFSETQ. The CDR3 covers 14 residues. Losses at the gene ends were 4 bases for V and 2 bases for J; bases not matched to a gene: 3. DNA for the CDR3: TGCGCCAGCAGCAAGGGGACAGGGCAAGAGACCCAGTACTTC. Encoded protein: CASSKGTGQETQYF.

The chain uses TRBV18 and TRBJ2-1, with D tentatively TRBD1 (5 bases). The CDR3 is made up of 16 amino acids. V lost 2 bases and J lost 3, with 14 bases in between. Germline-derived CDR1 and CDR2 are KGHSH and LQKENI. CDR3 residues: CASSPARVSLYNEQFF. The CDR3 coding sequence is TGTGCCAGCTCACCAGCCAGGGTATCCCTCTACAATGAGCAGTTCTTC.

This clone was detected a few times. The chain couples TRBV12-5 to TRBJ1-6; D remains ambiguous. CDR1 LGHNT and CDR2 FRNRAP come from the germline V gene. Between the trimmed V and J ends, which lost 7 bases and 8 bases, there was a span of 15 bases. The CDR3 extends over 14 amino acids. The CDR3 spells CASAPVPRDSPLHF. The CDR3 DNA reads TGTGCTAGTGCCCCCGTACCGCGGGATTCACCCCTCCACTTT.

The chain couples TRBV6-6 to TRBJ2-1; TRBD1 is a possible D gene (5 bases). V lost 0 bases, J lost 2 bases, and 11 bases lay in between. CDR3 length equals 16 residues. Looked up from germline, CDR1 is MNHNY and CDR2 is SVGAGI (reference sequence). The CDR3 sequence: CASSYSAGNAYNEQFF. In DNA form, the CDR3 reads TGTGCCAGCAGTTACTCTGCAGGGAACGCCTACAATGAGCAGTTCTTC.

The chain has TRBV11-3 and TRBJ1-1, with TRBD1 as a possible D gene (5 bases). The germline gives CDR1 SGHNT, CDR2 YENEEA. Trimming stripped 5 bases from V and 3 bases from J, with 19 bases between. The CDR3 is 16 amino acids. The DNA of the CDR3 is TGTGCCAGCAGCCCCTCATATGGGCAGGGCGACACTGAAGCTTTCTTT. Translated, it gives CASSPSYGQGDTEAFF.

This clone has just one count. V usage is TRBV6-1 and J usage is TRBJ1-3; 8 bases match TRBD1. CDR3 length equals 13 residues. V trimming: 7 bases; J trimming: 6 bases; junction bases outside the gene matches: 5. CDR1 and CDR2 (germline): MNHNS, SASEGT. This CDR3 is CASNGQGVNTIYF. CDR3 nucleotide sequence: TGTGCCAGCAATGGACAGGGCGTAAACACCATATATTTT.

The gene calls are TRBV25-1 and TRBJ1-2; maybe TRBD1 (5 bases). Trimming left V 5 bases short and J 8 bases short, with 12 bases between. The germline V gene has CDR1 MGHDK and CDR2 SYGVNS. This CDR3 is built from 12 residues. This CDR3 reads CASSRQGYGYTF. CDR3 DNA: TGTGCCAGCAGTAGGCAGGGATACGGCTACACCTTC.